These 4 T cell receptor beta chains share one sample of origin, sequenced in a study of cytomegalovirus exposure and HLA in healthy donors. 60 Vbeta and 13 Jbeta primers were used in PCR. Only in-frame clones appear in the TCRdb table, and some are missing; sequencing was by immunoSEQ multiplex PCR. The sample lists under 150,000 clones, about 78% seen once, with approximately 2.9% in the top ten. The specimen sequenced was PBMCs. The receptors here all came from a human donor in good health.

The gene calls are TRBV6-4 and TRBJ2-1, with 14 bases identical to TRBD2. The V gene's germline CDR1 is MRHNA and CDR2 SNTAGT. The CDR3 covers 15 residues. V dropped 4 bases and J dropped 9; count of bases not matched to a gene: 5. The CDR3: CASSGGTSGSAEQFF. In DNA, the CDR3 is TGTGCCAGCAGTGGCGGGACTAGCGGGAGTGCTGAGCAGTTCTTC.

CDR3 loop: CASSLLAGGSYEQYF. Written as DNA, the CDR3 is TGCGCCAGCAGCCTCCTGGCGGGAGGATCCTACGAGCAGTACTTC. V usage is TRBV5-1 and J usage is TRBJ2-7; 8 nucleotides line up with TRBD2. This CDR3 region has 15 residues. The junction had 7 bases not matched to a gene; V was cut back by 4 bases and J by 1 base. Per the germline V gene, CDR1 is SGHRS and CDR2 is YFSETQ.

This chain connects TRBV4-3 to TRBJ1-2, with 8 bases fitting TRBD1. The CDR3 consists of 15 residues. Germline lookup yields CDR1 LGHNA and CDR2 YSLEER. After removal of 0 bases from V and 3 bases from J, the junction contained 3 bases not matched to a gene. The CDR3 coding sequence is TGCGCCAGCAGCCAAGAGACAGGGGTGGACTATGGCTACACCTTC. Translating gives CASSQETGVDYGYTF.

V gene TRBV2 combines with J gene TRBJ1-2; D unclear. There are 13 residues in the CDR3. Germline lookup yields CDR1 SNHLY and CDR2 FYNNEI. Between the trimmed V and J ends, which lost 7 bases and 8 bases, there was a span of 17 bases. The CDR3 nucleotides are TGTGCCAGCAACGTTGGCCCCCCTTCAGGCTACACCTTC. Residues: CASNVGPPSGYTF.